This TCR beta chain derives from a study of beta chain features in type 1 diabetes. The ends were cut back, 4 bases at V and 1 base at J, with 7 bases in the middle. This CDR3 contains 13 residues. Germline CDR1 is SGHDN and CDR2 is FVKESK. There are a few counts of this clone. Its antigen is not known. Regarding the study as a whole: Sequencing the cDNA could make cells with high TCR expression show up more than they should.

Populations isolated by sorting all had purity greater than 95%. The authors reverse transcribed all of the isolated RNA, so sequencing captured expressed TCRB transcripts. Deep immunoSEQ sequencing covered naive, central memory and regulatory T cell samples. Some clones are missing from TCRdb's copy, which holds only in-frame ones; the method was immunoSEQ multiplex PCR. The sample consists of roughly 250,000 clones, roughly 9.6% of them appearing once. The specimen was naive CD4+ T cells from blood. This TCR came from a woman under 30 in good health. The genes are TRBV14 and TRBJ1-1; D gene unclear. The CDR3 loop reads CASSLTRNTEAFF. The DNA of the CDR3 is TGTGCCAGCAGCCTGACAAGGAACACTGAAGCTTTCTTT.